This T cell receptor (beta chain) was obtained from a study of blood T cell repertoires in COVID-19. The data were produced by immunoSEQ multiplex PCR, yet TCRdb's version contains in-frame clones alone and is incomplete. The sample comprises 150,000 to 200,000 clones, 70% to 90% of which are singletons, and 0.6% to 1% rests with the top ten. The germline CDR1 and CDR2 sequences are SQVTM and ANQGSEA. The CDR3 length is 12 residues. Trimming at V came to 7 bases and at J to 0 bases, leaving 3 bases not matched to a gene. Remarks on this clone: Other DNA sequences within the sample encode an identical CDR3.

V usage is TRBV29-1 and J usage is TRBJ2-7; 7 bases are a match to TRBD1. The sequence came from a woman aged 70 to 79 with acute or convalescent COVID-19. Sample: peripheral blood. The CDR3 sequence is CSARQGSYEQYF. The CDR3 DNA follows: TGCAGCGCCCGACAGGGCTCCTACGAGCAGTACTTC.